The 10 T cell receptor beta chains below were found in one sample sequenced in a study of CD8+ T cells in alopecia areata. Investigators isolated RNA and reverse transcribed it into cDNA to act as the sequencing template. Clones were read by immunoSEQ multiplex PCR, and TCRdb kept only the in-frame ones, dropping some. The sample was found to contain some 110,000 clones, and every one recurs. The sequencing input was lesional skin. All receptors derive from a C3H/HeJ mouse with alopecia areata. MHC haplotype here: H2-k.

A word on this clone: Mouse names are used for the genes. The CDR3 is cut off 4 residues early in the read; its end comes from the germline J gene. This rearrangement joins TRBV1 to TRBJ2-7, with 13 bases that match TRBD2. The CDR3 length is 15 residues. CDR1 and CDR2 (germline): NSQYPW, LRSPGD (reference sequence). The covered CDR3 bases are TGCACCTGCAGTGCCGCCGGGACTGGGGGGGAT. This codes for CTCSAAGTGGD. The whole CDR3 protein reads CTCSAAGTGGDEQYF.

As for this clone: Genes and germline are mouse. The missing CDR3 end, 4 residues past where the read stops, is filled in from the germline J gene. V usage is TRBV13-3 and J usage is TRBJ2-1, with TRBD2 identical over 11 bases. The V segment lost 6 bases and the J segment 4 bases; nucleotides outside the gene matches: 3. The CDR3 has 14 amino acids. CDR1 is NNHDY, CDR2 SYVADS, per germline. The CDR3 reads CASMDWGAYAEQFF. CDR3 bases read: TGTGCCAGCATGGACTGGGGGGCATATGCT.

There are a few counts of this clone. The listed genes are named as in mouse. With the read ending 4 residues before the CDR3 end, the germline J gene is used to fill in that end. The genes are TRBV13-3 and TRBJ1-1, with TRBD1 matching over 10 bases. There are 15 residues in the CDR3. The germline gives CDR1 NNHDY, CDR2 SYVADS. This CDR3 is CASSGGTGVGTEVFF. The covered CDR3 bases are TGTGCCAGCAGTGGCGGGACAGGGGTAGGAACA.

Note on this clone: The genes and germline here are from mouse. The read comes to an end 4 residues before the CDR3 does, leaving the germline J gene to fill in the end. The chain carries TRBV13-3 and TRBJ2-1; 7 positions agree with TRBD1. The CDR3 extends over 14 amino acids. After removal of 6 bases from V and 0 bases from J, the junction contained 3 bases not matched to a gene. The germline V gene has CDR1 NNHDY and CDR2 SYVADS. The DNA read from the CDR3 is TGTGCCAGCATCGGGACAGATAACTATGCT. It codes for CASIGTDNYA. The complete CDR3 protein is CASIGTDNYAEQFF.

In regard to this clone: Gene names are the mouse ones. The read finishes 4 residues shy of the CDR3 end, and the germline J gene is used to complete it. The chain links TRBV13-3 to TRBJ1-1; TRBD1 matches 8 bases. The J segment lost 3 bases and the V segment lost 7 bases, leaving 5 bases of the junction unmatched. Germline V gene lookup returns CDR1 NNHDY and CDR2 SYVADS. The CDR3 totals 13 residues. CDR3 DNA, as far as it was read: TGTGCCAGCGCAGGGGGCGCCTACACA. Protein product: CASAGGAYT. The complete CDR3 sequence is CASAGGAYTEVFF.

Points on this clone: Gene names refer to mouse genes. The CDR3 reads CTCSADAGQEDTQYF. CDR3 bases read: TGCACCTGCAGTGCAGATGCGGGACAGGAAGAC. This chain connects TRBV1 to TRBJ2-5, with TRBD1 matching over 8 bases. The read falls 4 residues short of the CDR3 end, and the missing part is taken from the germline J gene. From germline, CDR1 is NSQYPW and CDR2 LRSPGD (reference sequence). CDR3 length: 15 residues.

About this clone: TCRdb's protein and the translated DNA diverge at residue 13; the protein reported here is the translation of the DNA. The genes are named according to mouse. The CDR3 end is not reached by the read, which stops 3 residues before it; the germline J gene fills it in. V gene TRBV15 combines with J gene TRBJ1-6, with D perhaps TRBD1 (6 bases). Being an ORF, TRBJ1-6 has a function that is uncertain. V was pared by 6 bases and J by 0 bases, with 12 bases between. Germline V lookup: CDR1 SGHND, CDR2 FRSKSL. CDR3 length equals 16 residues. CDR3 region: CASSRDKSSYNSPLYF. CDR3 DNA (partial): TGTGCCAGCAGCCGGGACAAATCTTCCTATAATTCGCCC.

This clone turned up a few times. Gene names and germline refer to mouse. Incomplete CDR3 DNA: TGTGCCAGCAGTGATAACAGTTACACA. Protein product: CASSDNSYT. The entire CDR3 is CASSDNSYTEVFF. The gene calls are TRBV13-3 and TRBJ1-1, with D hard to call. The read stops 4 residues short of the end of the CDR3; the missing end is completed from the germline J gene. CDR3 length: 13 amino acids. V was clipped by 1 base and J by 3 bases, with 7 bases between them. The germline gives CDR1 NNHDY, CDR2 SYVADS.

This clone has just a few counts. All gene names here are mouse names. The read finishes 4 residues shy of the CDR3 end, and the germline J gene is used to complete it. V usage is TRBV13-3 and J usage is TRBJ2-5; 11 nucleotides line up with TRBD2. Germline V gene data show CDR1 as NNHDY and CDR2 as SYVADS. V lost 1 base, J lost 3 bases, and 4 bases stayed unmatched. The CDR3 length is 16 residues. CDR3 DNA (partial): TGTGCCAGCAGTGATCCGGGACTGGGGGATCAAGAC. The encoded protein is CASSDPGLGDQD. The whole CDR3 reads CASSDPGLGDQDTQYF. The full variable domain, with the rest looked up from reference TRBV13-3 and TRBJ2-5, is EAAVTQSPRSKVAVTGGKVTLSCHQTNNHDYMYWYRQDTGHGLRLIHYSYVADSTEKGDIPDGYKASRPSQENFSLILELASLSQTAVYFCASSDPGLGDQDTQYFGPGTRLLVL.

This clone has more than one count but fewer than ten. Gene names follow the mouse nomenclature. CDR3 residues: CTCSALTGSSDYTF. CDR3 DNA (partial): TGCACCTGCAGTGCCCTGACAGGGAGCTCC. The chain recombines TRBV1 with TRBJ1-2; 7 bases are a match to TRBD1. The CDR3 extends 4 residues past the end of the read, so its final part is completed from the germline J gene. The CDR3 has 14 residues. The V and J ends lost 3 bases and 4 bases, in that order; junction bases with no gene match: 5. Germline V CDR1 and CDR2: NSQYPW, LRSPGD (reference sequence).